This T cell receptor (beta chain) stems from a study of neurological immune-mediated disorders. Study-wide findings and caveats: None of the CDR3 amino acid sequences of expanded clones were shared across subjects, and this suggested private repertoires in all groups.

Each CDR3 protein gets one entry after TCRdb re-called the 5' RACE reads with MiXCR. The sample contains about 84,000 distinct CDR3 sequences, around a tenth of which appear only once. Among the participants, healthy controls were blood bank volunteers in Maryland, USA. The sample holds many counts of this clonotype. Antigen specificity is unknown. This CDR3 has 18 residues. V dropped 4 bases and J dropped 1 base, with 18 bases sitting between them. Germline CDR1 is SGHRS and CDR2 is YFSETQ. Sequences were obtained from PBMCs. This chain links TRBV5-1 with TRBJ1-6; D is perhaps TRBD1 (5 bases). The TCR was taken from a man aged 35 to 55 in good health. The CDR3 DNA reads TGCGCCAGCAGCCCGGGACTCTTTCAAGAATCCTATAATTCACCCCTCCACTTT. This translates into CASSPGLFQESYNSPLHF. Complete variable domain (other parts from reference TRBV5-1 and TRBJ1-6): KAGVTQTPRYLIKTRGQQVTLSCSPISGHRSVSWYQQTPGQGLQFLFEYFSETQRNKGNFPGRFSGRQFSNSRSEMNVSTLELGDSALYLCASSPGLFQESYNSPLHFGNGTRLTVT.